The clone carrying this T cell receptor (beta chain) showed up just a few times. This may be a read error: a much more frequent sequence differs by one nucleotide. Germline lookup yields CDR1 MNHNS and CDR2 SASEGT. The CDR3 spans 16 residues. The trim removed 1 base at V and 0 bases at J, leaving 3 bases unmatched. The data were obtained in a study of T cells in Graves' hyperthyroidism and ophthalmopathy. RNA transcripts served as the template for amplifying TCR beta CDR3 regions. During a first-round RT-PCR of the TCR CDR3, the HTBI primer set was used. MiXCR, run by TCRdb on the multiplex PCR reads, gives a single entry per CDR3 protein. The profile covers approximately 510,000 distinct CDR3 sequences, with under 25% appearing a single time and roughly 29% taken by the ten largest.

The TCR was taken from a man in his late teens or twenties with Graves' hyperthyroidism. The V call is TRBV6-1, the J call TRBJ1-1; 9 positions agree with TRBD1. Material: blood. CDR3 nucleotide sequence: TGTGCCAGCAGTGAAGGGGACAGGGCCTTGAACACTGAAGCTTTCTTT. Amino acid sequence: CASSEGDRALNTEAFF.